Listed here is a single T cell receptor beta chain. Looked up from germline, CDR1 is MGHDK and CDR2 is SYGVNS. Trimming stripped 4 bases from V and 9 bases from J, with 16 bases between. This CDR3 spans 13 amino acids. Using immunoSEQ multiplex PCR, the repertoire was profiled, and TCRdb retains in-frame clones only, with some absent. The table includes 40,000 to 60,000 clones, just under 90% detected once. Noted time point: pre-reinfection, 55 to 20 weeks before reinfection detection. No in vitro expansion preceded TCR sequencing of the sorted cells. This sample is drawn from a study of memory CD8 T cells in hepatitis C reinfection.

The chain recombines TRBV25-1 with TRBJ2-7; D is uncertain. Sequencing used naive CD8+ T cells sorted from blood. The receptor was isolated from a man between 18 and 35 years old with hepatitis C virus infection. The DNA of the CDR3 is TGTGCCAGCAGTGGGGTGGGTGGCCGAGGGCAGTACTTC. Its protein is CASSGVGGRGQYF.